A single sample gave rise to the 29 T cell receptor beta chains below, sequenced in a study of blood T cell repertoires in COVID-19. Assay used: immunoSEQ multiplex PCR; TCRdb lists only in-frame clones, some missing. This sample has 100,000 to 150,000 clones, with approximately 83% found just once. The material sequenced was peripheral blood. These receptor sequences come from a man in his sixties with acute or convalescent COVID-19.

CDR3 nucleotides: TGTGCCAGCAGCTCGCGCGGTAGCGGGAAGGAGGCCTACAATGAGCAGTTCTTC. Amino acid sequence: CASSSRGSGKEAYNEQFF. The chain joins TRBV7-9 to TRBJ2-1, with TRBD2 identical over 8 bases. V shed 4 bases, J shed 2 bases, and the junction held 13 bases outside the gene matches. Looked up from germline, CDR1 is SEHNR and CDR2 is FQNEAQ (reference sequence). The CDR3 has 18 amino acids.

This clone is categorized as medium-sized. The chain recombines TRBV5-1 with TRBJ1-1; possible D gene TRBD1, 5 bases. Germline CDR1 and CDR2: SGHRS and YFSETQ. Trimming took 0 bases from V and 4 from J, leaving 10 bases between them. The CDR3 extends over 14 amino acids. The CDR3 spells CASSLAERGTEAFF. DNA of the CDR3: TGCGCCAGCAGCTTGGCGGAAAGGGGCACTGAAGCTTTCTTT.

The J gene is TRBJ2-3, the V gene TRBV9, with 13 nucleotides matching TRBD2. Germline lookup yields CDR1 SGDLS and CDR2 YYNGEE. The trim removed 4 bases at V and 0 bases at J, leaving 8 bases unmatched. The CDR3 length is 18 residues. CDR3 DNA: TGTGCCAGCAGCCCCACTAGCGGGAGGGCTACTAGCACAGATACGCAGTATTTT. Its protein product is CASSPTSGRATSTDTQYF.

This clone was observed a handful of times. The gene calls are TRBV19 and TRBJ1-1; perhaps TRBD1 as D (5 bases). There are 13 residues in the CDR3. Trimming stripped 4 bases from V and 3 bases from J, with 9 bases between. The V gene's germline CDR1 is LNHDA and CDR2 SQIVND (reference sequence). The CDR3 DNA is TGTGCCAGTAGTAAGGGGTCTCACACTGAAGCTTTCTTT. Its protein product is CASSKGSHTEAFF.

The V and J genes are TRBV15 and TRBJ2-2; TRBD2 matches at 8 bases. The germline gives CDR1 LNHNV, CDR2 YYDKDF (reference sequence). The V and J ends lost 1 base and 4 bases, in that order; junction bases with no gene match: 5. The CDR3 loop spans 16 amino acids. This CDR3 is CATSRGSGRVTGELFF. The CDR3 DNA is TGTGCCACCAGCAGAGGGTCCGGGAGGGTCACCGGGGAGCTGTTTTTT. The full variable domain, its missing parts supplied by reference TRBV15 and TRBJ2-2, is DAMVIQNPRYQVTQFGKPVTLSCSQTLNHNVMYWYQQKSSQAPKLLFHYYDKDFNNEADTPDNFQSRRPNTSFCFLDIRSPGLGDTAMYLCATSRGSGRVTGELFFGEGSRLTVL.

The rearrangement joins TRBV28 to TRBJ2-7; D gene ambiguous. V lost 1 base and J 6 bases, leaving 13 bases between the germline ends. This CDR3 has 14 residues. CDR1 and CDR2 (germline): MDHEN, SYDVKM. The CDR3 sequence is CASSLLTPSGEQYF. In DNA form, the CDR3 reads TGTGCCAGCAGTTTATTGACCCCGTCGGGCGAGCAGTACTTC.

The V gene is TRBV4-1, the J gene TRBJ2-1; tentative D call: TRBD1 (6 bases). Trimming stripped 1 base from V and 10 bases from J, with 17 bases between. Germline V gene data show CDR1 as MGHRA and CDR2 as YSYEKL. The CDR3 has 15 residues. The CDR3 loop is CASSQGGAQGREQFF. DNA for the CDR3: TGCGCCAGCAGCCAAGGGGGAGCACAGGGAAGGGAGCAGTTCTTC.

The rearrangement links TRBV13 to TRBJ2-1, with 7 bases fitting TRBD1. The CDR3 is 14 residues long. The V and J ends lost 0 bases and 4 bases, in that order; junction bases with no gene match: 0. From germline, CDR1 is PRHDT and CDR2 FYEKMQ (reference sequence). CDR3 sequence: CASSLGTGYNEQFF. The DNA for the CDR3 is TGTGCCAGCAGCTTAGGGACAGGGTACAATGAGCAGTTCTTC.

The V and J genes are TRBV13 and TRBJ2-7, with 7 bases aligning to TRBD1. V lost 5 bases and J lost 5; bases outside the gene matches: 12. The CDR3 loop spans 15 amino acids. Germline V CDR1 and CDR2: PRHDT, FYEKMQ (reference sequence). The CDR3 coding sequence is TGTGCCAGCAGCCCAAAGATCACAGGGGCCCACGAGCAGTACTTC. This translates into CASSPKITGAHEQYF. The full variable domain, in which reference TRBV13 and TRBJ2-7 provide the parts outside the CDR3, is AAGVIQSPRHLIKEKRETATLKCYPIPRHDTVYWYQQGPGQDPQFLISFYEKMQSDKGSIPDRFSAQQFSDYHSELNMSSLELGDSALYFCASSPKITGAHEQYFGPGTRLTVT.

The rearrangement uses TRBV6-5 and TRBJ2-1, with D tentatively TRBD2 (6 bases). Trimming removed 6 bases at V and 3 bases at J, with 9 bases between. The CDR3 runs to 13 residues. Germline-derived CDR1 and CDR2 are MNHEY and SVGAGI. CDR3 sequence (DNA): TGTGCCAGCAGCCTAGCGCACTACAATGAGCAGTTCTTC. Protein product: CASSLAHYNEQFF.

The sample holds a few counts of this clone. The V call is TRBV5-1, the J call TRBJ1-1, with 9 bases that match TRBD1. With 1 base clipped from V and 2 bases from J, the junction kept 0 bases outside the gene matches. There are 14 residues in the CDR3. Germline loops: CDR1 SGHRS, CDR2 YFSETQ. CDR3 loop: CASSLTGGNTEAFF. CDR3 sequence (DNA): TGCGCCAGCAGCTTGACAGGGGGCAACACTGAAGCTTTCTTT.

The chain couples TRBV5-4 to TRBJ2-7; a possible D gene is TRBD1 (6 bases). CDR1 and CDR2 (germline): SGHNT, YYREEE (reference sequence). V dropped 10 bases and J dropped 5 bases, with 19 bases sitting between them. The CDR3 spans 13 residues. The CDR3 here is CAATGTESHEQYF. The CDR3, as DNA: TGTGCCGCTACAGGGACGGAATCCCACGAGCAGTACTTC.

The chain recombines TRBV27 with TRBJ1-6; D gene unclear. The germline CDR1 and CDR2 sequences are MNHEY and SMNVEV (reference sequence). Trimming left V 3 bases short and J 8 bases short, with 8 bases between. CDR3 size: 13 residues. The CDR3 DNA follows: TGTGCCAGCAGTTTCGGGCGGGATTCACCCCTCCACTTT. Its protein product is CASSFGRDSPLHF.

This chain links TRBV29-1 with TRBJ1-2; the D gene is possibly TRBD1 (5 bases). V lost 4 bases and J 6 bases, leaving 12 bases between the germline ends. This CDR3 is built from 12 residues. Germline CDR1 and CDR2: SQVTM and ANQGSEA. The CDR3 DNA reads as TGCAGCGTTGCTCGAGGGACTAATGGCTACACCTTC. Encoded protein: CSVARGTNGYTF.

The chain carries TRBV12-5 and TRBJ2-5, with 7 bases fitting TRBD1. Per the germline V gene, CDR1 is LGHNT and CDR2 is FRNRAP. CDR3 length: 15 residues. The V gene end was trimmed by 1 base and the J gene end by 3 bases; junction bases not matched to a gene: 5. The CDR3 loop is CASGLGDSAKETQYF. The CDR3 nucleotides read TGTGCTAGTGGTTTGGGGGACAGCGCGAAAGAGACCCAGTACTTC.

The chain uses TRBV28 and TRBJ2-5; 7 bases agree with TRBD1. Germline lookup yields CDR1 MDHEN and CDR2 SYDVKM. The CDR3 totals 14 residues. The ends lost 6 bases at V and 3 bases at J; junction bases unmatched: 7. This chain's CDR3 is CASRDYTGEETQYF. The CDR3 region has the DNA TGTGCCAGCAGGGATTATACAGGGGAAGAGACCCAGTACTTC.

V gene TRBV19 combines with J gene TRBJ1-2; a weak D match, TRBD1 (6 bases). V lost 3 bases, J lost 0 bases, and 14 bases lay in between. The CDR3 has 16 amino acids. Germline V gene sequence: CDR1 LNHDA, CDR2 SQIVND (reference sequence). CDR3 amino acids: CASSIGGPFANYGYTF. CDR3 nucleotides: TGTGCCAGTAGTATCGGGGGGCCGTTCGCTAACTATGGCTACACCTTC.

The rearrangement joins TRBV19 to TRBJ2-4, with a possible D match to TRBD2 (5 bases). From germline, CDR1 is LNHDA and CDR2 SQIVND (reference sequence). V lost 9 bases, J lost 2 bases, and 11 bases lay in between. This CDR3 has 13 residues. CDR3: CASRSGPKNIQYF. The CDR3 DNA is TGTGCCAGCAGGAGCGGCCCCAAAAACATTCAGTACTTC.

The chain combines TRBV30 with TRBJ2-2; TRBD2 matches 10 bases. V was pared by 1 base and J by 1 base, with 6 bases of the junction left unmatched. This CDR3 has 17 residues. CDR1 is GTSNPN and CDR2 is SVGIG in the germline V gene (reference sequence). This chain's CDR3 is CAWSGLAGAGNTGELFF. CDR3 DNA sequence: TGTGCCTGGAGTGGGCTAGCGGGAGCGGGGAACACCGGGGAGCTGTTTTTT.

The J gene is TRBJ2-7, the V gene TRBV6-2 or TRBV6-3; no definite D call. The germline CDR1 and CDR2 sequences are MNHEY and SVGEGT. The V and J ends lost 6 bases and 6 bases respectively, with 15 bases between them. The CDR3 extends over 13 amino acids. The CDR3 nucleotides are TGTGCCAGCAGCGACTGGTCTGGTAGCGAGCAGTACTTC. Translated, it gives CASSDWSGSEQYF.

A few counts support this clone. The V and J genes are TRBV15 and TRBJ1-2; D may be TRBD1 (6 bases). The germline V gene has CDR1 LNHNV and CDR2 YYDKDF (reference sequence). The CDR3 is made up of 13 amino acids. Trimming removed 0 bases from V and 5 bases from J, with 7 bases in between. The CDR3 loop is CATSRETGYGYTF. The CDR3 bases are TGTGCCACCAGCAGAGAAACAGGGTATGGCTACACCTTC.

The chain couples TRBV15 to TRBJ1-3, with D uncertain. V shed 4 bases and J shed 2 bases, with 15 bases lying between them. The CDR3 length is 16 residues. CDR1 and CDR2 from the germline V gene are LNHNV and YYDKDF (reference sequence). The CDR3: CATSKNRGTPGNTIYF. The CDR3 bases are TGTGCCACCAGCAAAAACCGGGGTACTCCTGGAAACACCATATATTTT.

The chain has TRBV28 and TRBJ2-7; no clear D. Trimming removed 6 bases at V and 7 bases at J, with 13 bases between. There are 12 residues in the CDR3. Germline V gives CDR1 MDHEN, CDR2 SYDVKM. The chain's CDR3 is CASSPPLREQYF. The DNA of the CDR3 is TGTGCCAGCAGCCCACCCTTGCGGGAGCAGTACTTC. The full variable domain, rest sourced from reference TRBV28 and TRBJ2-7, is DVKVTQSSRYLVKRTGEKVFLECVQDMDHENMFWYRQDPGLGLRLIYFSYDVKMKEKGDIPEGYSVSREKKERFSLILESASTNQTSMYLCASSPPLREQYFGPGTRLTVT.

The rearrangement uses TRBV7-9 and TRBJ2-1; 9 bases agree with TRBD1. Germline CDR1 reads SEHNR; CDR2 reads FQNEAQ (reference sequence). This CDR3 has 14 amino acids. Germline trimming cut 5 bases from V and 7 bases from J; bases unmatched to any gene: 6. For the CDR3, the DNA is TGTGCCAGCAGCGGGCGGACAGGGGTGAATGAGCAGTTCTTC. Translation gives CASSGRTGVNEQFF.

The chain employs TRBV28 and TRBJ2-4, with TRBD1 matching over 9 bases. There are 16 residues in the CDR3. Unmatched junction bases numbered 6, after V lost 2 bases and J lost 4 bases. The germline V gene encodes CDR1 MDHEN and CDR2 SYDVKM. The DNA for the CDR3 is TGTGCCAGCAGTTTACCCGGGACAGGGACAAAAAACATTCAGTACTTC. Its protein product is CASSLPGTGTKNIQYF.

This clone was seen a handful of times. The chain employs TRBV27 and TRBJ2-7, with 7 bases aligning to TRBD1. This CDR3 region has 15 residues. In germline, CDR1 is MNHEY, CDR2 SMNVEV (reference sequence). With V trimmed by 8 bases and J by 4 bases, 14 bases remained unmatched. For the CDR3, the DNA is TGTGCCAGCGGACACCGGGACAGCCGTACTTACGAGCAGTACTTC. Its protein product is CASGHRDSRTYEQYF.

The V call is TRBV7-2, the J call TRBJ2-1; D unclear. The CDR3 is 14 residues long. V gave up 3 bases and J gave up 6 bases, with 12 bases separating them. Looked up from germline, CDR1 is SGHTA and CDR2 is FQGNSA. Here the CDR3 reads CASSLSPGPNEQFF. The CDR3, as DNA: TGTGCCAGCAGCTTGTCCCCTGGGCCCAATGAGCAGTTCTTC.

The CDR3 DNA follows: TGCGCCAGCAGCCTCGGGACTAGCTCTAGCACAGATACGCAGTATTTT. Protein sequence: CASSLGTSSSTDTQYF. This sequence joins TRBV5-1 and TRBJ2-3; 9 bases map to TRBD2. This CDR3 is 16 amino acids long. Germline loops: CDR1 SGHRS, CDR2 YFSETQ. Trimming removed 4 bases from V and 0 bases from J; junction bases left unmatched: 6.

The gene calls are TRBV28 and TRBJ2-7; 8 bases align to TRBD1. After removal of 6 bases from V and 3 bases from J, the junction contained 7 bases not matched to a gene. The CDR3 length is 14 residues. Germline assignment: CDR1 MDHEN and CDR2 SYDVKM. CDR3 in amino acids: CASSPTGALYEQYF. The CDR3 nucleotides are TGTGCCAGCAGCCCGACAGGGGCCCTCTACGAGCAGTACTTC.